The entry below describes one T cell receptor (beta chain). Its specificity is not known. For TCR beta, libraries came from iRepertoire HTBI primers and Arm-PCR of CDR3 regions. In the study's own analysis: Across all samples, under 65 TRBV segments and about 13 TRBJ segments were identified. TCRdb reprocessed the multiplex PCR reads with MiXCR, giving one entry per CDR3 protein. Clone size and V and J calls follow TCRdb, not the original study. The table lists roughly 450,000 distinct CDR3 sequences, less than 25% of them singletons, with approximately 8% in the top ten. The record originates from a study of regulatory T cells in long-lasting Graves disease. The V gene's germline CDR1 is SEHNR and CDR2 FQNEAQ (reference sequence). This CDR3 spans 16 amino acids. Trimming shortened V by 5 bases and J by 0 bases, and 15 bases separated the two germline ends. The sample's time point: persistent/refractory GD, antithyroid drugs over 5 years with positive TRAb. Extracted PBMC RNA gave rise to the TCR library.

Notes on the study in general: There was favoring of TRBV28, TRBJ1-2 and TRBJ2-5 in persistent disease.

The V call is TRBV7-9, the J call TRBJ2-3; the D is unclear. This material consisted of peripheral blood mononuclear cells (PBMCs), taken when the disease was refractory, from a patient treated with antithyroid drugs. This TCR came from a female donor with Graves disease. The CDR3 loop reads CASSPKALGSTDTQYF. The CDR3 coding sequence is TGTGCCAGCAGCCCGAAGGCCCTGGGAAGCACAGATACGCAGTATTTT.